Below are 2 T cell receptor beta chains sequenced from a single sample in a study of blood T cell repertoires in COVID-19. Profiling relied on immunoSEQ multiplex PCR, and the TCRdb table lists in-frame clones only, not all of them. The sample yields 80,000 to 100,000 clones, 74% seen once. Source material: peripheral blood. The receptors come from a man in his 70s with COVID-19, enrolled during active disease.

The chain recombines TRBV11-2 with TRBJ2-2, with 11 bases matching TRBD2. The V segment lost 7 bases and the J segment 4 bases; nucleotides outside the gene matches: 5. The CDR3 is 15 amino acids. CDR1 and CDR2 (germline): SGHAT, FQNNGV. CDR3 DNA sequence: TGTGCCAGCAAAACCGGACTAGCGGGCACCGGGGAGCTGTTTTTT. Encoded protein: CASKTGLAGTGELFF.

There are a few counts of this clone. The genes are TRBV6-6 and TRBJ2-7, with 9 bases aligning to TRBD2. This CDR3 has 16 amino acids. V dropped 2 bases and J dropped 1; count of bases not matched to a gene: 6. Germline lookup yields CDR1 MNHNY and CDR2 SVGAGI (reference sequence). The CDR3 sequence is CASSYSLAGLSYEQYF. CDR3 bases: TGTGCCAGCAGTTACAGTCTAGCGGGACTATCCTACGAGCAGTACTTC.